The 3 T cell receptor beta chains listed next were all sequenced from one sample in a study of shared clonotypes between healthy human individuals. Data came from immunoSEQ multiplex PCR; TCRdb stores just in-frame clones and leaves some out. The data show 2 million to 3 million clones, 80% to 95% seen once. Sequencing used naive CD4+ T cells from PBMCs. Regarding subset: CD45RA+ positively selected. The source is a man aged 18 to 35 in good health. Some clones in this sample may be carry-over from other donors' samples.

This sequence joins TRBV27 and TRBJ1-1; possible D gene TRBD1, 5 bases. Trimming took off 2 bases at V and 6 bases at J, with 10 bases between the two ends. This CDR3 is built from 13 residues. The V gene's germline CDR1 is MNHEY and CDR2 SMNVEV (reference sequence). The CDR3 nucleotides are TGTGCCAGCAGTTTACGGCAGGGCCCTGAAGCTTTCTTT. It encodes CASSLRQGPEAFF.

This chain uses TRBV28 with TRBJ1-6; the match to TRBD1 covers 9 bases. This CDR3 contains 18 residues. Germline V lookup: CDR1 MDHEN, CDR2 SYDVKM. The trim removed 4 bases at V and 3 bases at J, leaving 10 bases unmatched. In nucleotides, the CDR3 is TGTGCCAGCAGTTCCCAAAGCCCGGGACAGGGCTATAATTCACCCCTCCACTTT. The encoded protein is CASSSQSPGQGYNSPLHF.

CDR3 sequence (DNA): TGTGCCAGCAGCTACAGGGGCCGCGAAGAGACCCAGTACTTC. Protein product: CASSYRGREETQYF. The chain joins TRBV2 to TRBJ2-5; the match to TRBD1 covers 7 bases. The V and J ends lost 6 bases and 3 bases, in that order; junction bases with no gene match: 7. This CDR3 has 14 amino acids. CDR1 is SNHLY, CDR2 FYNNEI, per germline.